This note documents a single T cell receptor beta chain sequence. Its target is unknown. The source of the sample is a study of CD8 T cells in Susac syndrome. General study points: As the study acknowledged, the number of individuals in its TCR sequencing and HLA analysis was relatively small.

Random hexamers were used to reverse transcribe 0.5 to 1 ug of RNA. An immunoSEQ multiplex PCR amplified TCR beta CDR3 over 54 Vbeta and 13 Jbeta. TCRdb itself ran the immunoSEQ multiplex PCR reads through MiXCR, one entry per CDR3 protein. The sample shows roughly 120,000 distinct CDR3 sequences, around 94% of them seen only once. CDR1 is KGHSH and CDR2 is LQKENI in the germline V gene. The CDR3 totals 17 residues. V lost 3 bases and J lost 5; bases outside the gene matches: 10. The rearrangement joins TRBV18 to TRBJ2-7; 13 bases align to TRBD2. This TCR came from a human donor with multiple sclerosis. Source material: CD4+ T cells from PBMCs. CDR3 sequence reads: CASSPGTRTSGSNEQYF. The DNA for the CDR3 is TGTGCCAGCTCACCCGGGACAAGGACTAGCGGGAGTAACGAGCAGTACTTC.